A single sample is the source of the 11 T cell receptor beta chains below, sequenced in a study of blood T cells in healthy people across ages (dated by TCRdb to the mid-2010s). The library was produced with 5' RACE. TCRdb lists the instrument as Illumina HiSeq 2500. A second roughly 6 to 12 cycle PCR used a sample-barcoded 5' primer and a J-beta primer mix. The public reads were quality trimmed at Q25 with fastp and then assembled into clones with MiXCR by TCRdb, keeping productive beta chains. Each CDR3 protein appears once, grouped with its most common genes and DNA. The sample table records a few hundred thousand distinct CDR3 sequences; 25% to 30% of these occur just once. Of the sample, about 18% falls within the top ten clones. The sequencing sample was made of blood. Receptor source: a woman in her 70s in good health.

V gene TRBV3-1 combines with J gene TRBJ2-7, with D unclear. The CDR3 runs to 12 residues. Trimming took 4 bases from V and 4 from J, leaving 8 bases between them. CDR1 and CDR2 (germline): LGHDT, YNNKEL (reference sequence). CDR3 residues: CASSLVQYEQYF. DNA for the CDR3: TGTGCCAGCAGCCTGGTCCAATACGAGCAGTACTTC.

The genes are TRBV20-1 and TRBJ2-3; a weak D match, TRBD1 (6 bases). Trimming stripped 5 bases from V and 1 base from J, with 13 bases between. The CDR3 length is 14 residues. Germline V gene sequence: CDR1 DFQATT, CDR2 SNEGSKA (reference sequence). The CDR3 sequence is CSAVDRIGTDTQYF. Written as DNA, the CDR3 is TGCAGTGCTGTAGACAGGATTGGCACAGATACGCAGTATTTT.

This clonotype was seen only a few times. The V call is TRBV20-1, the J call TRBJ2-5, with 10 nucleotides matching TRBD2. The V gene's germline CDR1 is DFQATT and CDR2 SNEGSKA (reference sequence). The J segment lost 5 bases and the V segment lost 5 bases, leaving 11 bases of the junction unmatched. The CDR3 runs to 15 residues. CDR3 DNA: TGCAGTGCTCGTCTTAGCGGGGGGCCGGGGGAGACCCAGTACTTC. It specifies CSARLSGGPGETQYF.

This chain links TRBV15 with TRBJ1-1, with a possible D match to TRBD1 (5 bases). The length of the CDR3 is 14 residues. CDR1 LNHNV and CDR2 YYDKDF come from the germline V gene (reference sequence). V lost 0 bases to trimming and J lost 6 bases, with 11 bases between them. CDR3 nucleotide sequence: TGTGCCACCAGCAGAGATACCAGGGTCCCTGAAGCTTTCTTT. It specifies CATSRDTRVPEAFF.

The V and J genes are TRBV20-1 and TRBJ2-3; 7 nucleotides agree with TRBD2. V lost 5 bases and J lost 2; bases outside the gene matches: 10. The CDR3 has 15 residues. Germline lookup yields CDR1 DFQATT and CDR2 SNEGSKA (reference sequence). The DNA of the CDR3 is TGCAGTGCTCCGGTGGGAAGCGGGGACACAGATACGCAGTATTTT. It encodes CSAPVGSGDTDTQYF.

This clonotype was detected a few times. The chain employs TRBV6-2 or TRBV6-3 and TRBJ2-5; TRBD2 aligns across 7 bases. The V and J ends lost 7 bases and 2 bases, in that order; junction bases with no gene match: 7. Germline CDR1 MNHEY, CDR2 SVGEGT. The CDR3 spans 14 residues. The CDR3 sequence: CASNIGGWQETQYF. The CDR3 bases are TGTGCCAGCAACATCGGGGGGTGGCAAGAGACCCAGTACTTC.

This rearrangement joins TRBV29-1 to TRBJ2-5; D gene ambiguous. The J call is doubtful: the DNA matches TRBJ2-7 better. This CDR3 spans 14 amino acids. Germline V gene lookup returns CDR1 SQVTM and CDR2 ANQGSEA. Written as DNA, the CDR3 is TGCAGCGTTGAAAAGAAGGGCAGCTCCTACGAGCAGTACTTC. This encodes CSVEKKGSSYEQYF.

A remark on this clonotype: The CDR3 carries no conserved terminal phenylalanine or tryptophan, so it likely arises from a read error. The chain joins TRBV27 to TRBJ2-5, with unresolved D. The V end lost 8 bases, the J end lost 11 bases, and 9 bases lay between the germline ends. The CDR3 covers 9 residues. CDR1 MNHEY and CDR2 SMNVEV come from the germline V gene (reference sequence). CDR3 nucleotides: TGTGCCAGCGTGGGTGAGCAGTACGTC. Amino acid sequence: CASVGEQYV.

V is TRBV3-1 and J is TRBJ2-5; TRBD1 might be the D (6 bases). The CDR3 is 14 residues long. V was clipped by 0 bases and J by 11 bases, with 16 bases between them. Germline V lookup: CDR1 LGHDT, CDR2 YNNKEL (reference sequence). CDR3 sequence (DNA): TGTGCCAGCAGCCAAGAAATGCCACAGGGCGGGCAGTACTTC. The encoded protein is CASSQEMPQGGQYF.

This clonotype was found once. This chain links TRBV2 with TRBJ1-5, with D possibly matching TRBD1 (5 bases). The V end lost 3 bases, the J end lost 9 bases, and 18 bases lay between the germline ends. This CDR3 contains 15 residues. CDR1 and CDR2 (germline): SNHLY, FYNNEI. CDR3 sequence reads: CASSDLAGGRLPQHF. The CDR3, as DNA: TGTGCCAGCAGTGATTTAGCTGGGGGGAGGTTGCCCCAGCATTTT.

The chain joins TRBV5-1 to TRBJ2-5; 9 nucleotides agree with TRBD1. Germline V lookup: CDR1 SGHRS, CDR2 YFSETQ. The CDR3 length is 17 residues. V lost 1 base, J lost 6 bases, and 13 bases stayed unmatched. This chain's CDR3 is CASSLTPGQGLSKTQYF. The CDR3 DNA is TGCGCCAGCAGCTTGACCCCGGGACAGGGTTTAAGTAAGACCCAGTACTTC.